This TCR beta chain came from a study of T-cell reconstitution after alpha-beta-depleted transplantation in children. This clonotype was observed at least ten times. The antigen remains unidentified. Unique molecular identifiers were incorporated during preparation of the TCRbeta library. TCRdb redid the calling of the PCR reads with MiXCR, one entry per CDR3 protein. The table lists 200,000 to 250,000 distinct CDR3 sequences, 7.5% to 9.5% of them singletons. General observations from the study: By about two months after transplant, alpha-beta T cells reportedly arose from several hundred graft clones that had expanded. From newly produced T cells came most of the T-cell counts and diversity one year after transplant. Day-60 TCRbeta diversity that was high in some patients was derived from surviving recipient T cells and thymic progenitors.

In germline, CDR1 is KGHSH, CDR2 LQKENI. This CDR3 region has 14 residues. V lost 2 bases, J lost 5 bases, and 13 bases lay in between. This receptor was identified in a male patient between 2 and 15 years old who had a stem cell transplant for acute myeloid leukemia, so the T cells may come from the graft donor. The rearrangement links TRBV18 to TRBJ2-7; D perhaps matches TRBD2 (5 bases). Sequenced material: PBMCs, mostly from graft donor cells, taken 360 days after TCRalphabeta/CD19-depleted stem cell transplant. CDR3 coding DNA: TGTGCCAGCTCACCAGGGAGTGGAAGAAACGAGCAGTACTTC. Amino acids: CASSPGSGRNEQYF.